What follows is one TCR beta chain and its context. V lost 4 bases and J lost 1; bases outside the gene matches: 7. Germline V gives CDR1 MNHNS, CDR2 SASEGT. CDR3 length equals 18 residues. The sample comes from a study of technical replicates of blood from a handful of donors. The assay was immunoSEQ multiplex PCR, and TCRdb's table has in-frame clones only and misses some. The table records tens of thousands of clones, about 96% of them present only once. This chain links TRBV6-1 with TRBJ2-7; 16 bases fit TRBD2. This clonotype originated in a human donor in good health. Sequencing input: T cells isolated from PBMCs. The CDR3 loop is CASSAGTSGRVSSYEQYF. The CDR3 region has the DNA TGTGCCAGCAGTGCCGGGACTAGCGGGAGGGTATCATCCTACGAGCAGTACTTC.